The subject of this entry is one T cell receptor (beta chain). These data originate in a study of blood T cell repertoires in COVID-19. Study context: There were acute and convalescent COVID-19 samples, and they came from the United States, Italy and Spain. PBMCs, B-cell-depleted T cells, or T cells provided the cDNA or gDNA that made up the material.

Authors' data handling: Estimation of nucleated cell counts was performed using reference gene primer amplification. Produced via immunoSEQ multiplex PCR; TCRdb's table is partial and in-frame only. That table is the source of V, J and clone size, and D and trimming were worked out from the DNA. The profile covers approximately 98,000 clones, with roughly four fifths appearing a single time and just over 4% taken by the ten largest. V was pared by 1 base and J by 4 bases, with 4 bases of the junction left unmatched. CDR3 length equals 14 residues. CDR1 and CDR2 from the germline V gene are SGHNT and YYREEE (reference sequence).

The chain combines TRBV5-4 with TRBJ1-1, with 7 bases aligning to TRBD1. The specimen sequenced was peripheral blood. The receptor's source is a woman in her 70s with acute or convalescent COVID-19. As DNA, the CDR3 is TGTGCCAGCAGCTTGTCTGACAGGGTCACTGAAGCTTTCTTT. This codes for CASSLSDRVTEAFF.